Listed below are T cell receptor beta chains from one sample, sequenced in a study of molecular identifiers for immune sequencing clone quantification. Each CDR3 protein is one row after TCRdb ran MiXCR on the PCR reads. The sample has some 65,000 distinct CDR3 sequences; around 20% are singletons. Input material: naive CD8+ T cells from blood, with Jurkat cell RNA spiked in. The source is a human donor in good health. Some libraries in this study had Jurkat cell RNA spiked in. The CDR3 runs from the conserved cysteine through the conserved F or W. The D gene is left open where the match is weak. The size entry is marked missing in some rows and otherwise reads once, few, many or a size class.

v_call	j_call	d_call	clone_size	cdr3_aa	cdr3_nt
TRBV19	TRBJ1-5	-	many	CASSIDAGAYSNQPQHF	TGTGCCAGTAGTATAGACGCGGGAGCTTATAGCAATCAGCCCCAGCATTTT
TRBV27	TRBJ2-7	TRBD2	-	CASSWGLAGSDEQYF	TGTGCCAGCAGTTGGGGACTAGCGGGTTCCGACGAGCAGTACTTC
TRBV11-2	TRBJ2-7	-	-	CASRILERHEQYF	TGTGCCAGCAGAATCCTAGAGAGACACGAGCAGTACTTC
TRBV27	TRBJ2-7	-	many	CASSLVNGYEQYF	TGTGCCAGCAGTTTAGTGAATGGCTACGAGCAGTACTTC
TRBV4-3	TRBJ2-3	-	many	CASSSSGTDTQYF	TGCGCCAGCAGCAGTAGCGGAACAGATACGCAGTATTTT
TRBV29-1	TRBJ2-7	TRBD2	many	CSIRLGGPYEQYF	TGCAGCATACGACTGGGAGGGCCCTACGAGCAGTACTTC
TRBV7-6	TRBJ2-7	-	few	CASSLGGDGLYEQYF	TGTGCCAGCAGCTTAGGAGGGGACGGATTATACGAGCAGTACTTC
TRBV27	TRBJ2-7	-	-	CASSLRGTNYEQYF	TGTGCCAGCAGTCTGCGGGGAACCAATTACGAGCAGTACTTC
TRBV30	TRBJ1-3	-	many	CACIGLRDFSGNTIYF	TGTGCCTGTATAGGACTCAGGGACTTTTCTGGAAACACCATATATTTT
TRBV7-8	TRBJ2-7	TRBD2	-	CASIRTSGEYGQYF	TGTGCCAGCATTCGGACTAGCGGGGAGTACGGGCAGTACTTC
TRBV7-6	TRBJ2-2	-	many	CASSGGWGRTTGELFF	TGTGCCAGCAGCGGGGGTTGGGGGAGAACGACCGGGGAGCTGTTTTTT
TRBV28	TRBJ2-5	TRBD1	-	CASSLDRVYGETQYF	TGTGCCAGCAGTTTAGACAGGGTGTACGGTGAGACCCAGTACTTC
TRBV7-2	TRBJ2-3	-	medium-sized	CASSLAPHRSSTDTQYF	TGTGCCAGCAGCTTAGCTCCCCACCGATCTAGCACAGATACGCAGTATTTT
TRBV27	TRBJ2-7	-	-	CASSLAGSSYEQYF	TGTGCCAGCAGTTTAGCAGGCAGCTCCTACGAGCAGTACTTC
TRBV7-9	TRBJ2-1	-	-	CASTPPGRETNEQFF	TGTGCCAGCACACCTCCGGGACGGGAGACCAATGAGCAGTTCTTC
TRBV28	TRBJ2-4	TRBD2	many	CASSFTGTREYF	TGTGCCAGCAGTTTTACGGGGACTAGGGAATACTTC
TRBV7-8	TRBJ2-7	-	-	CASSFRRDHHERYF	TGTGCCAGCAGCTTTCGGCGGGATCACCACGAGCGGTACTTC
TRBV9	TRBJ2-7	TRBD2	many	CASSPRGPLAGVSEQYF	TGTGCCAGCAGCCCGAGGGGTCCACTAGCGGGAGTCTCCGAGCAGTACTTC
TRBV20-1	TRBJ2-5	-	many	CSASVGVVETQYF	TGCAGTGCTAGCGTAGGGGTGGTAGAGACCCAGTACTTC
TRBV4-1	TRBJ2-7	-	-	CASSQEVRQNSYEQYF	TGCGCCAGCAGCCAAGAGGTAAGACAGAACTCCTACGAGCAGTACTTC
TRBV2	TRBJ2-1	-	many	CASSPSWEQFF	TGTGCCAGCTCCCCCTCGTGGGAGCAGTTCTTC
TRBV4-3	TRBJ2-7	-	-	CASSQDHPGNYEQYF	TGCGCCAGCAGCCAAGATCACCCAGGGAACTACGAGCAGTACTTC
TRBV12-3/TRBV12-4	TRBJ1-6	-	many	CASSPGFGSPLHF	TGTGCCAGCAGTCCAGGGTTCGGATCACCCCTCCACTTT
TRBV5-4	TRBJ2-7	TRBD2	many	CASRGSGRTEQYF	TGTGCCAGCAGGGGGTCCGGGAGGACCGAGCAGTACTTC